This TCR beta chain comes out of a study of blood T cell repertoires in COVID-19. Assay used: immunoSEQ multiplex PCR; TCRdb lists only in-frame clones, some missing. Among 500,000 to 600,000 clones, about 89% were seen once, and the ten largest hold 7.5% to 9.5%. This CDR3 is 13 amino acids long. The source material was peripheral blood. The receptor was derived from a woman between 50 and 59 years old with COVID-19, enrolled during active disease. The rearrangement joins TRBV12-1 to TRBJ1-5. TRBV12-1 is recorded as a pseudogene. CDR3 sequence reads: CASSAAWNQPQHF. Here the CDR3 DNA reads TGTGCCAGCAGCGCGGCATGGAATCAGCCCCAGCATTTT.